The 10 T cell receptor beta chains reported below all come from one sample, sequenced in a study of post-analysis software for immune sequencing data (dated by TCRdb to the mid-2010s). The paper's findings and limits, for the study overall: Significantly higher frequencies in patients than in controls were found for roughly 5 TRBV segments, including TRBV5-6, TRBV5-1 and TRBV20-1.

The antigens these receptors bind are not known. Library construction relied on PCR. The listed sequencing device is Illumina HiSeq 2500. To reduce PCR and sequencing biases, unique molecular identifiers were built into the TCR beta cDNA libraries. Starting from the raw public reads, TCRdb applied fastp trimming at Q25, assembled clones with MiXCR and retained in-frame beta chains. Each record represents a unique CDR3 protein, reported with the most common genes and DNA among its rows. Here the sample has about 540,000 distinct CDR3 sequences; around 34% occur a single time. Roughly 6% of the sample goes to the ten largest clones. Sequencing used blood. These receptors originate from a girl aged 2-17 years with multiple sclerosis.

Only a few counts were recorded for this clonotype. The chain recombines TRBV10-3 with TRBJ1-1, with a possible D match to TRBD1 (6 bases). Looked up from germline, CDR1 is ENHRY and CDR2 is SYGVKD. This CDR3 has 14 amino acids. The V end was cut by 3 bases, the J end by 7 bases, with 15 bases between. As DNA, the CDR3 is TGTGCCATCAGTGATGTGAGGCAGGGGATTGAAGCTTTCTTT. Amino acid sequence: CAISDVRQGIEAFF.

The rearrangement uses TRBV25-1 and TRBJ2-3; tentatively, D is TRBD1 or TRBD2 (5 bases each). The CDR3 runs to 13 residues. Trimming took 6 bases from V and 6 from J, leaving 13 bases between them. Per germline, CDR1 MGHDK and CDR2 SYGVNS. DNA for the CDR3: TGTGCCAGCAGCCGAGGGGTCCGGGATACGCAGTATTTT. As protein: CASSRGVRDTQYF.

The chain carries TRBV20-1 and TRBJ1-2, with 8 bases identical to TRBD1. The CDR3 contains 13 residues. Trimming took 2 bases from V and 3 from J; bases not matched to a gene: 2. Germline lookup yields CDR1 DFQATT and CDR2 SNEGSKA (reference sequence). The CDR3 reads CSARTDRDYGYTF. The CDR3 nucleotides read TGCAGTGCTAGAACGGACAGGGACTATGGCTACACCTTC.

This clonotype was seen ten or more times. The chain recombines TRBV7-9 with TRBJ2-5; 10 nucleotides match TRBD2. Germline lookup yields CDR1 SEHNR and CDR2 FQNEAQ (reference sequence). CDR3 length: 17 amino acids. Trimming cost V 1 base and J 4 bases; bases outside gene matches: 9. CDR3 loop: CASSLVPLAGAPETQYF. The CDR3 nucleotides read TGTGCCAGCAGCTTAGTACCCCTAGCGGGGGCCCCAGAGACCCAGTACTTC. The full variable domain, with the rest looked up from reference TRBV7-9 and TRBJ2-5, is DTGVSQNPRHKITKRGQNVTFRCDPISEHNRLYWYRQTLGQGPEFLTYFQNEAQLEKSRLLSDRFSAERPKGSFSTLEIQRTEQGDSAMYLCASSLVPLAGAPETQYFGPGTRLLVL.

Here the CDR3 DNA reads TGTGCCAGCACCATACGGGGGACTCAAGAGACCCAGTACTTC. This codes for CASTIRGTQETQYF. The gene calls are TRBV12-3 or TRBV12-4 and TRBJ2-5, with D perhaps TRBD2 (6 bases). The CDR3 contains 14 residues. The V gene lost 7 bases and the J gene lost 2 bases, with 14 bases spanning the gap.

CDR3 protein: CASSPGLADHEQYF. In DNA, the CDR3 is TGCGCCAGCAGCCCGGGACTAGCGGACCACGAGCAGTACTTC. This sequence joins TRBV5-1 and TRBJ2-7; the match to TRBD2 covers 11 bases. Germline V gene sequence: CDR1 SGHRS, CDR2 YFSETQ. The CDR3 extends over 14 amino acids. The V segment lost 4 bases and the J segment 5 bases; nucleotides outside the gene matches: 5.

This chain links TRBV5-1 with TRBJ2-3, with a tentative D call TRBD2 (6 bases). CDR3 length: 15 residues. The ends were cut back, 6 bases at V and 1 base at J, with 15 bases in the middle. The germline V gene has CDR1 SGHRS and CDR2 YFSETQ. CDR3 amino acids: CASKAGTFGTDTQYF. CDR3 sequence (DNA): TGCGCCAGCAAAGCAGGGACTTTCGGCACAGATACGCAGTATTTT.

The chain is built from TRBV7-4 and TRBJ2-3; D gene uncertain. This CDR3 is 16 amino acids long. From germline, CDR1 is SGHVT and CDR2 SQSDAQ. The V and J ends lost 4 bases and 1 base respectively, with 15 bases between them. In DNA, the CDR3 is TGTGCCAGCAGCTCCCGTCGGGCAAAGGGCACAGATACGCAGTATTTT. Its protein product is CASSSRRAKGTDTQYF. Based on the CDR3 plus reference TRBV7-4 and TRBJ2-3, the full variable domain is GAGVSQSPRYKVAKRGRDVALRCDSISGHVTLYWYRQTLGQGSEVLTYSQSDAQRDKSGRPSGRFSAERPERSVSTLKIQRTEQGDSAVYLCASSSRRAKGTDTQYFGPGTRLTVL.

This clonotype was found a few times. The chain employs TRBV4-1 and TRBJ1-2; D call uncertain. V lost 1 base and J lost 7, with 16 bases in between. The CDR3 loop spans 15 amino acids. Germline CDR1 and CDR2: MGHRA and YSYEKL. The CDR3 sequence: CASSQANTRGGGYTF. The CDR3 DNA is TGCGCCAGCAGCCAAGCCAACACTCGTGGAGGTGGCTACACCTTC.

This clonotype has just a few counts. The chain joins TRBV7-2 to TRBJ2-1; D might be TRBD2 (5 bases). The CDR3 has 16 residues. CDR1 and CDR2 from the germline V gene are SGHTA and FQGNSA. Trimming removed 5 bases at V and 2 bases at J, with 16 bases between. CDR3 nucleotide sequence: TGTGCCAGCAGCCCCCCCGGTCCGAGGGCCTACAATGAGCAGTTCTTC. This sequence encodes CASSPPGPRAYNEQFF. The variable domain in full, completed from reference TRBV7-2 and TRBJ2-1, reads GAGVSQSPSNKVTEKGKDVELRCDPISGHTALYWYRQSLGQGLEFLIYFQGNSAPDKSGLPSDRFSAERTGGSVSTLTIQRTQQEDSAVYLCASSPPGPRAYNEQFFGPGTRLTVL.